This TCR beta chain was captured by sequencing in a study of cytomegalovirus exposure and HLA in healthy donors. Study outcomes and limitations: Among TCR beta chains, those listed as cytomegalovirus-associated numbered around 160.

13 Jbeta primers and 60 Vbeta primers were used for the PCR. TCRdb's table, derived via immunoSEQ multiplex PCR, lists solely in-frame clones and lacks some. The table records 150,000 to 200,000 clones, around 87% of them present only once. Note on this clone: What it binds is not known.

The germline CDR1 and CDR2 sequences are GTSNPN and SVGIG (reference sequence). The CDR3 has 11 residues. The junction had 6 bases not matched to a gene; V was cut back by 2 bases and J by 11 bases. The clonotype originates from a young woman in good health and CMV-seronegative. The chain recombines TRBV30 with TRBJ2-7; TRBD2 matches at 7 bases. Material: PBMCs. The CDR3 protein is CAWSSGEVEYF. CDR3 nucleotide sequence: TGTGCCTGGAGTAGCGGGGAGGTGGAGTACTTC. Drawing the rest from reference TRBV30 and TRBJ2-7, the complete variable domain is SQTIHQWPATLVQPVGSPLSLECTVEGTSNPNLYWYRQAAGRGLQLLFYSVGIGQISSEVPQNLSASRPQDRQFILSSKKLLLSDSGFYLCAWSSGEVEYFGPGTRLTVT.